The clone carrying this TCR beta chain was counted ten times or more. Its antigen is not known. Germline loops: CDR1 ENHRY, CDR2 SYGVKD. CDR3 length: 14 amino acids. The V gene end was trimmed by 4 bases and the J gene end by 8 bases; junction bases not matched to a gene: 4. The data derive from a study of beta chain features in type 1 diabetes. General observations from the study: The question of HLA type influencing TCRB rearrangement was one that remained unresolved here.

Investigators reverse transcribed all isolated RNA, so they sequenced expressed TCRB transcripts. Sequencing was performed with immunoSEQ multiplex PCR; in TCRdb, only in-frame clones are kept and a portion is missing. The sample contains about 900,000 clones, roughly a sixth of which appear only once. The clonotype was recovered from a woman aged 18 to 35 in good health. The chain employs TRBV10-3 and TRBJ2-1; 11 nucleotides align to TRBD2. Specimen: naive CD4+ T cells from blood. The DNA for the CDR3 is TGTGCCATCAGTGGGGGGACTAGCGGTTATGAGCAGTTCTTC. This gives the protein CAISGGTSGYEQFF.